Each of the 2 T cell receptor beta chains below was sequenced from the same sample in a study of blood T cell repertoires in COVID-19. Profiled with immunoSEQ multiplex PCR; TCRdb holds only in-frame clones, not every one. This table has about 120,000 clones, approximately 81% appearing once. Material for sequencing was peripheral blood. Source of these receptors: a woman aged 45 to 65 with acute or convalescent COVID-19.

CDR3 protein: CASSFLMNTEAFF. The CDR3 region has the DNA TGTGCCAGCAGTTTCTTAATGAACACTGAAGCTTTCTTT. The chain employs TRBV12-3 or TRBV12-4 and TRBJ1-1; D is uncertain. CDR3 length equals 13 residues. V was shortened by 3 bases and J by 0 bases, with 5 bases between the two germline ends.

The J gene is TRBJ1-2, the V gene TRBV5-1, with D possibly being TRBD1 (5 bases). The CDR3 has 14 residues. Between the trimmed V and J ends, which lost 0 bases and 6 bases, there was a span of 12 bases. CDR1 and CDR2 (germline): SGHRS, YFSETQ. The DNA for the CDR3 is TGCGCCAGCAGCTTGGGACAGCCTGTGGATGGCTACACCTTC. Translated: CASSLGQPVDGYTF.